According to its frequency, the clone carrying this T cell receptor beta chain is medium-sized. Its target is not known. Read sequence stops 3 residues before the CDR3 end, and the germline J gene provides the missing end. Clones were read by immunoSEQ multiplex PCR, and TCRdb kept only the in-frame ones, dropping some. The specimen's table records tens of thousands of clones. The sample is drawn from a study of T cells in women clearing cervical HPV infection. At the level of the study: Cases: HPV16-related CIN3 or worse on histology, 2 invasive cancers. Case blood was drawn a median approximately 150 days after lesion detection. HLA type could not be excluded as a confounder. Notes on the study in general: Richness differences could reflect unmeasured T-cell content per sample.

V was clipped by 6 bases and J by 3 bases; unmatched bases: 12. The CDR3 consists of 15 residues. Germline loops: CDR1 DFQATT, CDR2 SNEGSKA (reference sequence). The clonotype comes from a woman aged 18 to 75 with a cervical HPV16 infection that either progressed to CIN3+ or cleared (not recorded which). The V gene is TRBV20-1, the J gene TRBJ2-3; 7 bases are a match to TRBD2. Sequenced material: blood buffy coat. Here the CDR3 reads CSALPPGLRTDTQYF. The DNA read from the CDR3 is TGCAGTGCCCTTCCTCCGGGACTACGTACAGATACG.